These T cell receptor beta chains were read from a single sample in a study of T cells in Graves' hyperthyroidism and ophthalmopathy. TCRdb analysed the multiplex PCR reads with MiXCR anew, one entry per CDR3 protein. This table holds about 350,000 distinct CDR3 sequences, approximately 14% found once. Sequencing was done on a sample of blood. The receptors stem from a woman aged 30 to 39 with Graves' hyperthyroidism. Both conserved end residues are part of each CDR3. The D gene is left open where the match is weak. Clone size is not always given. Where it is, it says once, few, many or a class for expanded clones.

>TRBV10-3|NA|many|TRBJ1-2
TGTGCCATCAGTGATACCGACCCCTATGGCTACACCTTC
CAISDTDPYGYTF
>TRBV6-1|TRBD2|NA|TRBJ2-1
TGTGCCAGCAGTGAACCGGGACTAAGACGCGATGAGCAGTTCTTC
CASSEPGLRRDEQFF
>TRBV11-2|NA|many|TRBJ2-7
TGTGCCAGCAGCTTGAGTTCGGTGCACGAGCAGTACTTC
CASSLSSVHEQYF
>TRBV7-2|NA|many|TRBJ2-1
TGTGCCAGCAGCTGGGACACGGCTGAGCAGTTCTTC
CASSWDTAEQFF
>TRBV18|NA|many|TRBJ2-7
TGTGCCAGCTCCCGCATGGGGGTAAGGGACCCCGAGCAGTACTTC
CASSRMGVRDPEQYF
>TRBV7-9|TRBD1|many|TRBJ1-2
TGTGCCAGCAGACTAACCAGGACAGGGAAGAAGGATGGCTACACCTTC
CASRLTRTGKKDGYTF
>TRBV7-8|NA|NA|TRBJ1-2
TGTGCCAGCAGCCCGCTCCGACGGGGGGGGGCGGAGGGCTACACCTTC
CASSPLRRGGAEGYTF
>TRBV14|TRBD2|NA|TRBJ2-1
TGTGCCAGCAGCCAATTGGCTAGCGGACCCCTCAGGTTCTTC
CASSQLASGPLRFF
>TRBV20-1|NA|many|TRBJ1-2
TGCAGTGCTAGGCAAACGGTTGAAAATGGCTACACCTTC
CSARQTVENGYTF
>TRBV7-2|NA|many|TRBJ2-5
TGTGCCAGCAGCCCCGGGGGTCGCGGGCAAGAGACCCAGTACTTC
CASSPGGRGQETQYF
>TRBV28|NA|NA|TRBJ1-5
TGTGCCGGCAGTTTAAGGGGATTTAGGGGGGGTTCTTGGAATCAGCCCCAGCATTTT
CAGSLRGFRGGSWNQPQHF
>TRBV19|NA|NA|TRBJ2-4
TGTGCCAGTAGTCCGGGGGCGACCAAAAACATTCAGTACTTC
CASSPGATKNIQYF
>TRBV5-1|TRBD1|many|TRBJ2-3
TGCGCCAGCAGCATCGGACAGGCGCCCACAGATACGCAGTATTTT
CASSIGQAPTDTQYF
>TRBV5-1|NA|many|TRBJ2-3
TGCGCCAGCAGCGTGGGGGGCACCACTAATATGGATACGCAGTATTTT
CASSVGGTTNMDTQYF
>TRBV12-3/TRBV12-4|NA|many|TRBJ2-5
TGTGCCAGCACCGCCTCCCAAGAGACCCAGTACTTC
CASTASQETQYF
>TRBV6-9|NA|few|TRBJ2-1
TGTGCCAGCAGATTAGGGGGAGGGTCCTACAATGAGCAGTTCTTC
CASRLGGGSYNEQFF
>TRBV6-1|NA|many|TRBJ1-5
TGTGCCAGCAGTGAATTCGGGGGTCAGCCCCAGCATTTT
CASSEFGGQPQHF
>TRBV27|NA|NA|TRBJ2-6
TGTGCCAGCAGTCCGCTCCAGAGCTCTGGGGCCAACGTCCTGGCTTTC
CASSPLQSSGANVLAF
>TRBV27|NA|many|TRBJ1-6
TGTGCCAGCAGTTTACGTCTGGATTTTACTTCACCCCTCCACTTT
CASSLRLDFTSPLHF
>TRBV7-2|TRBD2|many|TRBJ2-3
TGTGCCAGCAGCTTAGAGGCTAGCGGGAACGGTCGTACGCAGTATTTT
CASSLEASGNGRTQYF
>TRBV29-1|NA|many|TRBJ2-2
TGCAGCGTTGAAGGGATGGCCGGGGAGCTGTTTTTT
CSVEGMAGELFF
>TRBV24-1|NA|many|TRBJ1-3
TGTGCCACCAGTCAAGCAGGAAACACCATATATTTT
CATSQAGNTIYF
>TRBV3-2|NA|few|TRBJ2-5
TGTGCCAGCCTCGATCTAGCGGGAAGGGAGACCCAGTACTTC
CASLDLAGRETQYF
>TRBV25-1|NA|few|TRBJ2-5
TGTGCCAGCAGTGAATGGGCCCAAGAGACCCAGTACTTC
CASSEWAQETQYF
>TRBV6-2/TRBV6-3|NA|few|TRBJ2-7
TGTGCCAGCAGTTACGGGACTCCTTCAATCTCCTACGAGCAGTACTTC
CASSYGTPSISYEQYF
>TRBV5-1|NA|few|TRBJ2-3
TGCGCCAGCACATTGACCGCAGGGGCAGATACGCAGTATTTT
CASTLTAGADTQYF
>TRBV20-1|NA|few|TRBJ1-2
TGCAGTGCTAGCAAGGGAGGGACTAACTATGGCTACACCTTC
CSASKGGTNYGYTF
>TRBV9|TRBD1|few|TRBJ2-1
TGTGCCAGCAGCGACCCCGGGACAGGGGGTTCAGCCTCCTACAATGAGCAGTTCTTC
CASSDPGTGGSASYNEQFF
>TRBV7-9|NA|many|TRBJ2-5
TGTGCCAGCAGCTTACCCCGCGCTAGGGAGACCCAGTACTTC
CASSLPRARETQYF
>TRBV5-1|TRBD2|many|TRBJ2-3
TGCGCCAGCGGAACCGGTCGACTAGCGGGAAAAGATACGCAGTATTTT
CASGTGRLAGKDTQYF
>TRBV3-1|NA|few|TRBJ1-4
TGTGCCAGCACCAAGGTGGGGGCCGGAGGTGAAAAACTGTTTTTT
CASTKVGAGGEKLFF
>TRBV24-1|TRBD2|many|TRBJ2-1
TGTGCCACCAGTGATCCAGGACTAGCGGACAATGAGCAGTTCTTC
CATSDPGLADNEQFF
>TRBV19|NA|many|TRBJ2-1
TGTGCCAGTAGTATCGCCCCCTCTGGGAACTCTTACAATGAGCAGTTCTTC
CASSIAPSGNSYNEQFF
>TRBV19|NA|few|TRBJ1-2
TGTGCCAGTACCTCGCCCGGAGGGGCTAACTATGGCTACACCTTC
CASTSPGGANYGYTF
>TRBV12-3/TRBV12-4|TRBD2|NA|TRBJ2-7
TGTGCCAGCCAATGGCGGGAGGGCTCCGGCGAGCAGTACTTC
CASQWREGSGEQYF
>TRBV7-9|NA|NA|TRBJ2-3
TGTGCCAGCAGCTTTAGGAGACAGACTTTCACAGATACGCAGTATTTT
CASSFRRQTFTDTQYF
>TRBV4-3|NA|NA|TRBJ2-3
TGCGCCAGCAGCCAAAACCGGGCTACAAGCACAGATACGCAGTATTTT
CASSQNRATSTDTQYF
>TRBV2|NA|many|TRBJ2-3
TGTGCCAGCAGTGAGCGTCGTAGCGATACGCAGTATTTT
CASSERRSDTQYF
>TRBV13|TRBD2|NA|TRBJ2-1
TGTGCCAGCAGCTCGGGACTAGCGGACAAGAGGGATGAGCAGTTCTTC
CASSSGLADKRDEQFF
>TRBV9|NA|many|TRBJ1-2
TGTGCCAGCAGCGTAGTGGGTCCGGAGAACTATGGCTACACCTTC
CASSVVGPENYGYTF
>TRBV9|NA|few|TRBJ2-3
TGTGCCAGCAGCGTGAGCCTTACCGGGACCACAGATACGCAGTATTTT
CASSVSLTGTTDTQYF
>TRBV7-9|NA|NA|TRBJ2-3
TGTGCCAGCAGCACCTATAGCGGTACTAGCACAGATACGCAGTATTTT
CASSTYSGTSTDTQYF
>TRBV2|NA|many|TRBJ1-5
TGTGCCAGCAGTGATGGCAATCAGCCCCAGCATTTT
CASSDGNQPQHF
>TRBV28|TRBD1|many|TRBJ1-1
TGTGCCAGCAGTCCTCTCGACAGGGTGAACACTGAAGCTTTCTTT
CASSPLDRVNTEAFF
>TRBV6-2/TRBV6-3|NA|many|TRBJ1-2
TGTGCCAGCGGAACAGCTAATGGCTACACCTTC
CASGTANGYTF
>TRBV18|NA|many|TRBJ1-5
TGTGCCAGCTCACCGGGCAGGCAATGGCCCCAGCATTTT
CASSPGRQWPQHF
>TRBV6-1|NA|few|TRBJ2-2
TGTGCCAGCAGTTCCACAAACTCTGGTTTCATCCCGTGTCCGGCGCACATGAACACCGGGGAGCTGTTTTTT
CASSSTNSGFIPCPAHMNTGELFF
>TRBV19|TRBD1|few|TRBJ2-1
TGTGCCAGTAGTACCATACACAGGGGTCCGGTCAATGAGCAGTTCTTC
CASSTIHRGPVNEQFF
>TRBV7-2|TRBD2|NA|TRBJ2-1
TGTGCCAGCAGCCCGACTAGCGGGAGAGGGGAGCAGTTCTTC
CASSPTSGRGEQFF
>TRBV10-1|NA|many|TRBJ1-1
TGCGCCAGCACTCGGGACCTGAACACTGAAGCTTTCTTT
CASTRDLNTEAFF
>TRBV20-1|TRBD1|NA|TRBJ2-2
TGCAGTGCTAGACCAGGACAGGGCCACAGGGGACTGTTTTTT
CSARPGQGHRGLFF
>TRBV20-1|TRBD1|few|TRBJ1-6
TGCAGTGCTAGGTTTTTAGGGGGCAACTCACCCCTCCACTTT
CSARFLGGNSPLHF
>TRBV30|TRBD2|NA|TRBJ2-7
TGTGCCTGGAGATTAGGGACTAGCGGGAGCTCAGCCCACGAGCAGTACTTC
CAWRLGTSGSSAHEQYF
>TRBV10-3|NA|many|TRBJ2-5
TGTGCCATCAGTGATGTGGCGGACTACGAGACCCAGTACTTC
CAISDVADYETQYF
>TRBV11-3|NA|many|TRBJ2-5
TGTGCCAGCAGCTTCGGACAAGAGACCCAGTACTTC
CASSFGQETQYF
>TRBV4-1|TRBD2|few|TRBJ2-7
TGCGCCAGCAGCCAAGTTCTGGGGGACTACTACGAGCAGTACTTC
CASSQVLGDYYEQYF
>TRBV5-6|NA|few|TRBJ1-2
TGTGCCAGCAGCTTGGGGGCAGGCGATGGCTACACCTTC
CASSLGAGDGYTF
>TRBV20-1|NA|few|TRBJ1-4
TGCAGTGCTAGAGATCCAGTAGTGGGTGAAAAACTGTTTTTT
CSARDPVVGEKLFF
>TRBV7-3|NA|many|TRBJ2-3
TGTGCCAGCAGCTTGTCCAGGGAAGATACGCAGTATTTT
CASSLSREDTQYF
>TRBV20-1|TRBD2|NA|TRBJ2-1
TGCAGTGCTGTACCTCGCGACCGAACTAGCGGGACAGGCGAGCAGTTCTTC
CSAVPRDRTSGTGEQFF